This TCR beta chain originates from a study of cytomegalovirus exposure and HLA in healthy donors. The PCR used 60 Vbeta and 13 Jbeta primers. The data were produced by immunoSEQ multiplex PCR, yet TCRdb's version contains in-frame clones alone and is incomplete. The repertoire holds approximately 150,000 clones, roughly three quarters seen once, with 8.5% to 10% in the top ten. CDR3 length equals 16 residues. Trimming took 0 bases from V and 6 from J; bases not matched to a gene: 9. The germline CDR1 and CDR2 sequences are SEHNR and FQNEAQ (reference sequence). The rearrangement links TRBV7-9 to TRBJ2-5; 8 bases fit TRBD2. The sequencing input was PBMCs. The TCR was taken from a man younger than 35 in good health and CMV-seropositive. Here the CDR3 DNA reads TGTGCCAGCAGCTTAGCCCTAACTAGCGGTCGTAAGACCCAGTACTTC. Encoded protein: CASSLALTSGRKTQYF. The full variable domain, in which reference TRBV7-9 and TRBJ2-5 provide the parts outside the CDR3, is DTGVSQNPRHKITKRGQNVTFRCDPISEHNRLYWYRQTLGQGPEFLTYFQNEAQLEKSRLLSDRFSAERPKGSFSTLEIQRTEQGDSAMYLCASSLALTSGRKTQYFGPGTRLLVL.